This entry is about one T cell receptor (beta chain). Produced via immunoSEQ multiplex PCR; TCRdb's table is partial and in-frame only. The sample shows over 150,000 clones, just over 95% of them seen only once. The V and J ends lost 5 bases and 5 bases, in that order; junction bases with no gene match: 4. The CDR3 spans 13 residues. Germline CDR1 KGHSH, CDR2 LQKENI. The data belong to a study of control samples from healthy donors and cancer patients. V is TRBV18 and J is TRBJ2-5; 8 bases map to TRBD1. This TCR was sampled from a woman in her twenties or thirties in good health. The material sequenced was blood. Written as DNA, the CDR3 is TGTGCCAGCTCAATGGACAGGGTCGAGACCCAGTACTTC. Its translation: CASSMDRVETQYF.